These 31 T cell receptor beta chains originate from one sample sequenced in a study of blood T cell repertoires in COVID-19. Libraries were prepared by immunoSEQ multiplex PCR; TCRdb keeps only in-frame clonotypes and omits some of them. The table includes about 140,000 clones, around 80% detected once. What was sequenced was peripheral blood. All receptors derive from a man in his forties or fifties with acute or convalescent COVID-19.

This clone was counted between two and nine times. V usage is TRBV20-1 and J usage is TRBJ2-7; 7 bases line up with TRBD2. The CDR3 totals 14 residues. J lost 2 bases, V lost 3 bases, and 7 bases had no gene match. Looked up from germline, CDR1 is DFQATT and CDR2 is SNEGSKA (reference sequence). The CDR3 nucleotides are TGCAGTGCTAGTTCATTGAGCGGGGCCTACGAGCAGTACTTC. Amino acid sequence: CSASSLSGAYEQYF.

CDR3 nucleotide sequence: TGTGCCATCACCCAAGGGGGGGCCCCTAACTATGGCTACACCTTC. Translated, it gives CAITQGGAPNYGYTF. The rearrangement uses TRBV10-3 and TRBJ1-2, with D tentatively TRBD1 (6 bases). V was cut by 7 bases and J by 0 bases, with 15 bases left in between. Germline assignment: CDR1 ENHRY and CDR2 SYGVKD. The CDR3 consists of 15 residues.

This clone showed up just a few times. The chain employs TRBV30 and TRBJ2-3; perhaps TRBD1 as D (5 bases). The V end was cut by 3 bases, the J end by 4 bases, with 14 bases between. CDR1 and CDR2 (germline): GTSNPN, SVGIG (reference sequence). The CDR3 is 14 residues long. Written as DNA, the CDR3 is TGTGCCTGGAGGGCCAAGGGGTCCCCAGATACGCAGTATTTT. The encoded protein is CAWRAKGSPDTQYF.

The chain employs TRBV24-1 and TRBJ1-1; 11 bases fit TRBD1. This CDR3 is built from 17 residues. Looked up from germline, CDR1 is KGHDR and CDR2 is SFDVKD. V gave up 4 bases and J gave up 3 bases; unmatched junction bases: 9. The CDR3 bases are TGTGCCACCAGTGACTCTGGACAGGGGGCGTCTGACACTGAAGCTTTCTTT. This sequence encodes CATSDSGQGASDTEAFF.

For the CDR3, the DNA is TGTGCCAGCAGCTTAGTGCCCGGGACAGGGGACGGCTCTGGAAACACCATATATTTT. Protein: CASSLVPGTGDGSGNTIYF. The chain recombines TRBV7-9 with TRBJ1-3; 10 nucleotides line up with TRBD1. With V trimmed by 1 base and J by 0 bases, 9 bases remained unmatched. Germline CDR1 SEHNR, CDR2 FQNEAQ (reference sequence). The CDR3 contains 19 residues. Based on the CDR3 plus reference TRBV7-9 and TRBJ1-3, the full variable domain is DTGVSQNPRHKITKRGQNVTFRCDPISEHNRLYWYRQTLGQGPEFLTYFQNEAQLEKSRLLSDRFSAERPKGSFSTLEIQRTEQGDSAMYLCASSLVPGTGDGSGNTIYFGEGSWLTVV.

This chain joins TRBV24-1 and TRBJ2-1, with TRBD2 matching over 8 bases. This CDR3 contains 16 residues. CDR1 and CDR2 (germline): KGHDR, SFDVKD. V trimming: 4 bases; J trimming: 7 bases; junction bases outside the gene matches: 11. The CDR3 DNA reads TGTGCCACCAGTGACCGGGAGGGCGGGGGATGGAATGAGCAGTTCTTC. It is translated as CATSDREGGGWNEQFF.

The rearrangement uses TRBV7-9 and TRBJ1-5, with D unclear. V was pared by 3 bases and J by 6 bases, with 6 bases between. Germline V gives CDR1 SEHNR, CDR2 FQNEAQ (reference sequence). The CDR3 loop spans 12 amino acids. CDR3 sequence: CASSFLSQPQHF. CDR3 DNA: TGTGCCAGCAGCTTCCTAAGTCAGCCCCAGCATTTT.

The chain has TRBV5-4 and TRBJ2-5, with TRBD2 matching 8 bases. Germline V gene data show CDR1 as SGHNT and CDR2 as YYREEE (reference sequence). The CDR3 spans 17 residues. V was clipped by 0 bases and J by 1 base; unmatched bases: 8. DNA for the CDR3: TGTGCCAGCAGCTTGGTGGCGGGGGGTTATCCCCAAGAGACCCAGTACTTC. Translated: CASSLVAGGYPQETQYF.

The CDR3 DNA reads TGTGCCATCGCCCCAGGGGGCGCCACCTACAATGAGCAGTTCTTC. Translating it yields CAIAPGGATYNEQFF. The rearrangement links TRBV6-5 to TRBJ2-1; 8 bases align to TRBD1. There are 15 residues in the CDR3. Germline loops: CDR1 MNHEY, CDR2 SVGAGI. The J segment lost 2 bases and the V segment lost 10 bases, leaving 10 bases of the junction unmatched.

The rearrangement uses TRBV27 and TRBJ1-4; 8 nucleotides line up with TRBD1. V gave up 5 bases and J gave up 3 bases; unmatched junction bases: 5. Germline CDR1 is MNHEY and CDR2 is SMNVEV (reference sequence). The CDR3 contains 15 residues. The CDR3 DNA follows: TGTGCCAGCAGTGACAGGGGAGGACCTAATGAAAAACTGTTTTTT. This translates into CASSDRGGPNEKLFF.

The gene calls are TRBV19 and TRBJ1-4; D unclear. The CDR3 runs 13 residues. CDR1 is LNHDA, CDR2 SQIVND, per germline (reference sequence). Trimming took off 8 bases at V and 6 bases at J, with 13 bases between the two ends. The CDR3 nucleotides read TGTGCCAGTTCTAGAGCGAACTATGAAAAACTGTTTTTT. The encoded protein is CASSRANYEKLFF.

V and J are TRBV11-2 and TRBJ1-2, with a tentative D call TRBD1 (5 bases). This CDR3 region has 18 residues. V gave up 2 bases and J gave up 7 bases, with 26 bases separating them. Germline V gene data show CDR1 as SGHAT and CDR2 as FQNNGV. The CDR3: CASSLINWQGGIWAGYTF. The CDR3 DNA sequence: TGTGCCAGCAGCTTAATTAACTGGCAGGGTGGTATTTGGGCTGGCTACACCTTC.

J is TRBJ1-6 and V is TRBV28; 8 bases fit TRBD1. The ends lost 1 base at V and 18 bases at J; junction bases unmatched: 11. There are 14 residues in the CDR3. Germline loops: CDR1 MDHEN, CDR2 SYDVKM. The CDR3 here is CASSLSRQGALPHF. CDR3 DNA sequence: TGTGCCAGCAGTTTATCCCGCCAGGGGGCCTTACCCCACTTT.

The genes are TRBV19 and TRBJ1-3; maybe TRBD1 (5 bases). There are 15 residues in the CDR3. V shed 8 bases and J shed 0 bases, with 14 bases lying between them. Germline assignment: CDR1 LNHDA and CDR2 SQIVND (reference sequence). CDR3 residues: CASHRGLSSGNTIYF. In nucleotides, the CDR3 is TGTGCCAGTCATCGGGGGTTGAGCTCTGGAAACACCATATATTTT.

The chain employs TRBV30 and TRBJ1-1, with D maybe TRBD1 (6 bases). V was trimmed by 2 bases and J by 0 bases, leaving 22 bases between them. Germline V gives CDR1 GTSNPN, CDR2 SVGIG (reference sequence). This CDR3 is 18 amino acids long. The CDR3 DNA is TGTGCCTGGAGTACCTCCAGGGTTTATGGGGACATGAACACTGAAGCTTTCTTT. This sequence encodes CAWSTSRVYGDMNTEAFF.

The V gene is TRBV6-5, the J gene TRBJ2-1, with D maybe TRBD2 (6 bases). The length of the CDR3 is 13 residues. V dropped 11 bases and J dropped 5 bases, with 16 bases sitting between them. Germline V gives CDR1 MNHEY, CDR2 SVGAGI. CDR3 in amino acids: CALDRDSDNEQFF. As DNA, the CDR3 is TGTGCCTTAGACCGGGACTCTGACAATGAGCAGTTCTTC.

This chain uses TRBV5-5 with TRBJ1-4, with D possibly TRBD1 on 5 matching bases. V dropped 5 bases and J dropped 4 bases, with 9 bases sitting between them. Germline V gene lookup returns CDR1 SGHKS and CDR2 YYEKEE (reference sequence). The CDR3 length is 13 residues. Here the CDR3 reads CASSPGGNEKLFF. In DNA, the CDR3 is TGTGCCAGCAGTCCGGGGGGTAATGAAAAACTGTTTTTT.

The rearrangement links TRBV7-6 to TRBJ2-1, with D maybe TRBD2 (5 bases). Deletions cut 5 bases from V and 6 bases from J, with 14 bases between. Germline CDR1 and CDR2: SGHVS and FNYEAQ. The CDR3 spans 14 residues. The CDR3 sequence is CASSPAPGFNEQFF. CDR3 bases: TGTGCCAGCAGCCCAGCACCGGGATTCAATGAGCAGTTCTTC.

This chain joins TRBV19 and TRBJ1-3, with unresolved D. Trimming removed 3 bases from V and 4 bases from J, with 13 bases in between. CDR3 size: 15 residues. Germline CDR1 is LNHDA and CDR2 is SQIVND (reference sequence). The CDR3 reads CASSINLGAGNTIYF. The CDR3 nucleotides are TGTGCCAGTAGTATCAACCTGGGAGCAGGAAACACCATATATTTT.

In this sample, this clone turned up once. This sequence joins TRBV3-1 (or the pseudogene TRBV3-2) and TRBJ1-3; weak D call: TRBD1 (5 bases). This CDR3 contains 14 residues. The germline gives CDR1 LGHDT, CDR2 YNNKEL (reference sequence). V dropped 5 bases and J dropped 4 bases, with 12 bases sitting between them. CDR3 sequence (DNA): TGTGCCAGCAGCTCGGGGGAGGGCGGAAACACCATATATTTT. This sequence encodes CASSSGEGGNTIYF.

As to this clone: The junction departs from germline at one end; a sequencing error may be responsible. Other DNA sequences from this sample encode an identical CDR3 as well. V is TRBV7-9 and J is TRBJ2-7, with D possibly being TRBD2 (5 bases). The V gene's germline CDR1 is SEHNR and CDR2 FQNEAQ (reference sequence). CDR3 length equals 14 residues. Here the CDR3 reads CASSLNGETYEQYF. In DNA form, the CDR3 reads TGTGCCAGCAGCTTGAACGGGGAGACCTACGAACAGTACTTC.

V usage is TRBV5-4 and J usage is TRBJ2-1; TRBD1 aligns across 9 bases. CDR3 length equals 13 residues. Germline-derived CDR1 and CDR2 are SGHNT and YYREEE (reference sequence). V shed 4 bases, J shed 6 bases, and the junction held 2 bases outside the gene matches. CDR3 region: CASSQDRGNEQFF. Here the CDR3 DNA reads TGTGCCAGCAGCCAGGACAGGGGCAATGAGCAGTTCTTC.

The J gene is TRBJ2-5, the V gene TRBV10-1; TRBD1 agrees at 10 bases. This CDR3 region has 14 residues. Per the germline V gene, CDR1 is WNHNN and CDR2 is SYGVQD (reference sequence). With 10 bases clipped from V and 7 bases from J, the junction kept 12 bases outside the gene matches. The CDR3 DNA sequence: TGCGCCAACGAAGGGACAGGGGATTTTCGGACCCAGTACTTC. Its translation: CANEGTGDFRTQYF.

V gene TRBV7-8 combines with J gene TRBJ2-7; TRBD1 might be the D (5 bases). The length of the CDR3 is 16 residues. Trimming pared 3 bases from V and 5 bases from J, leaving 20 bases between. Germline CDR1 SGHVS, CDR2 FQNEAQ. The CDR3 DNA sequence: TGTGCCAGCAGCTTCACCAGAGTTGGGCAGGGCGACGAGCAGTACTTC. It translates to CASSFTRVGQGDEQYF. The variable domain in full, with the rest retrieved from reference TRBV7-8 and TRBJ2-7, is GAGVSQSPRYKVAKRGQDVALRCDPISGHVSLFWYQQALGQGPEFLTYFQNEAQLDKSGLPSDRFFAERPEGSVSTLKIQRTQQEDSAVYLCASSFTRVGQGDEQYFGPGTRLTVT.

A few counts support this clone. This chain joins TRBV6-5 and TRBJ2-3; D possibly corresponds to TRBD2 (7 bases). CDR1 and CDR2 (germline): MNHEY, SVGAGI. The CDR3 is 15 residues long. V lost 8 bases and J lost 0, with 15 bases in between. CDR3 in DNA: TGTGCCAGCGGGGGGGCCATAATAAGCACAGATACGCAGTATTTT. Translation: CASGGAIISTDTQYF.

V and J are TRBV7-2 and TRBJ1-1, with a possible D match to TRBD1 (5 bases). This CDR3 is built from 17 residues. CDR1 SGHTA and CDR2 FQGNSA come from the germline V gene. Trimming took off 1 base at V and 0 bases at J, with 15 bases between the two ends. DNA for the CDR3: TGTGCCAGCAGCTTAGTCCTGGGGGGACTGATGAACACTGAAGCTTTCTTT. It specifies CASSLVLGGLMNTEAFF.

The rearrangement links TRBV19 to TRBJ2-4, with TRBD1 as a possible D gene (6 bases). Germline V lookup: CDR1 LNHDA, CDR2 SQIVND (reference sequence). The length of the CDR3 is 13 residues. Trimming pared 4 bases from V and 6 bases from J, leaving 10 bases between. The CDR3 loop is CASSTRGGNIQYF. DNA for the CDR3: TGTGCCAGTAGTACCAGAGGGGGAAACATTCAGTACTTC.

This chain joins TRBV18 and TRBJ2-1; D perhaps matches TRBD1 (6 bases). CDR1 KGHSH and CDR2 LQKENI come from the germline V gene. This CDR3 contains 17 residues. Trimming cost V 4 bases and J 5 bases, with 21 bases left between them. Here the CDR3 reads CASSLRTDSPLNNEQFF. In DNA, the CDR3 is TGTGCCAGCTCACTCCGGACAGATTCACCCTTAAACAATGAGCAGTTCTTC.

In its sample, this clone was seen many times. This sequence joins TRBV7-3 and TRBJ2-1, with TRBD1 matching 9 bases. After removal of 1 base from V and 5 bases from J, the junction contained 9 bases not matched to a gene. The CDR3 sequence is 17 residues long. Germline V gene lookup returns CDR1 SGHTA and CDR2 FQGTGA. CDR3 loop: CASSLKVKGQGHNEQFF. The CDR3, as DNA: TGTGCCAGCAGCTTAAAGGTAAAGGGACAGGGTCACAATGAGCAGTTCTTC.

V is TRBV5-1 and J is TRBJ1-1; D may be TRBD1 (5 bases). The germline CDR1 and CDR2 sequences are SGHRS and YFSETQ. This CDR3 is 15 amino acids long. V lost 4 bases to trimming and J lost 0 bases, with 13 bases between them. CDR3 residues: CASSRTGLLNTEAFF. In DNA, the CDR3 is TGCGCCAGCAGCCGTACGGGACTCCTGAACACTGAAGCTTTCTTT.

This chain uses TRBV6-4 with TRBJ1-4, with D perhaps TRBD1 (6 bases). The CDR3 contains 14 residues. Trimming stripped 11 bases from V and 8 bases from J, with 21 bases between. Germline CDR1 MRHNA, CDR2 SNTAGT. The CDR3 DNA reads TGTGCCCCGATCGACCAACAGGGAAGGGAAAAACTGTTTTTT. Protein sequence: CAPIDQQGREKLFF.